Below, 9 T cell receptor beta chains from the same sample are listed, as sequenced in a study of post-analysis software for immune sequencing data. Their recognized antigens are unknown. Study-level findings and limits: Five or six TRBV segments, TRBV5-6, TRBV5-1 and TRBV20-1 among them, were found more frequent in patients than controls.

Unique molecular identifiers tagged the TCR beta cDNA libraries. TCRdb re-called the PCR reads through MiXCR, storing one row per CDR3 protein. This table holds about 540,000 distinct CDR3 sequences, approximately 31% found once. Sequences were obtained from blood. Receptors originate from a girl aged 2 to 17 with multiple sclerosis.

This clonotype was counted between two and nine times. The chain couples TRBV5-6 to TRBJ2-1; a weak D match, TRBD1 (7 bases). V lost 4 bases to trimming and J lost 10 bases, with 21 bases between them. Germline V gene data show CDR1 as SGHDT and CDR2 as YYEEEE. CDR3 size: 15 residues. CDR3 in DNA: TGTGCCAGCAGCCCGTGGACAGGAGGGAGGCGCGAGCAGTTCTTC. Protein: CASSPWTGGRREQFF.

V and J are TRBV7-9 and TRBJ2-7; TRBD1 matches at 7 bases. Trimming at V came to 4 bases and at J to 6 bases, leaving 6 bases not matched to a gene. Germline V gene data show CDR1 as SEHNR and CDR2 as FQNEAQ (reference sequence). CDR3 length: 13 residues. The CDR3 spells CASSSTGVGEQYF. The CDR3 nucleotides read TGTGCCAGCAGCTCCACAGGGGTGGGCGAGCAGTACTTC.

This clonotype occurred once. The rearrangement links TRBV29-1 to TRBJ1-4, with D perhaps matching TRBD1 (5 bases). Germline lookup yields CDR1 SQVTM and CDR2 ANQGSEA. V was cut by 7 bases and J by 6 bases, with 15 bases left in between. The CDR3 is 13 residues long. The DNA for the CDR3 is TGCAGCGCGGCGGGAGGGACGGATGAAAAACTGTTTTTT. It is translated as CSAAGGTDEKLFF.

The CDR3 coding sequence is TGCGCCAGCACCACTTTCCTGGGCCAAGAGACCCAGTACTTC. Translation gives CASTTFLGQETQYF. The V gene is TRBV5-1, the J gene TRBJ2-5; no firm D call. The CDR3 extends over 14 amino acids. Trimming shortened V by 6 bases and J by 1 base, and 13 bases separated the two germline ends. Germline assignment: CDR1 SGHRS and CDR2 YFSETQ.

J is TRBJ2-4 and V is TRBV20-1, with 8 bases fitting TRBD2. Germline V CDR1 and CDR2: DFQATT, SNEGSKA (reference sequence). V lost 1 base, J lost 0 bases, and 17 bases stayed unmatched. The CDR3 runs 20 residues. Here the CDR3 reads CSARGYLAGGTSGAKNIQYF. In DNA form, the CDR3 reads TGCAGTGCTAGAGGCTATCTGGCGGGGGGCACCTCCGGAGCCAAAAACATTCAGTACTTC.

This clonotype was observed at least ten times. The chain uses TRBV7-2 and TRBJ2-7, with D unresolved. The CDR3 consists of 14 residues. Germline CDR1 reads SGHTA; CDR2 reads FQGNSA. V shed 1 base and J shed 5 bases, with 12 bases lying between them. The CDR3 DNA follows: TGTGCCAGCAGCTTAGTGGTCAGTGGCGACGAGCAGTACTTC. Amino acid sequence: CASSLVVSGDEQYF.

This clonotype has just a few counts. The chain uses TRBV2 and TRBJ2-7; either TRBD1 or TRBD2 may supply D (5 bases each). The germline V gene encodes CDR1 SNHLY and CDR2 FYNNEI. Between the trimmed V and J ends, which lost 6 bases and 0 bases, there was a span of 18 bases. The CDR3 length is 16 residues. CDR3: CASSTKGAGSSYEQYF. DNA of the CDR3: TGTGCCAGCAGCACGAAAGGGGCAGGGAGCTCCTACGAGCAGTACTTC. Variable domain in full (rest from reference TRBV2 and TRBJ2-7): EPEVTQTPSHQVTQMGQEVILRCVPISNHLYFYWYRQILGQKVEFLVSFYNNEISEKSEIFDDQFSVERPDGSNFTLKIRSTKLEDSAMYFCASSTKGAGSSYEQYFGPGTRLTVT.

The table lists this clonotype with a few counts. The chain recombines TRBV29-1 with TRBJ2-1, with D perhaps assigned TRBD1 or TRBD2 (5 bases each). V was pared by 4 bases and J by 1 base, with 11 bases between. The CDR3 runs to 14 residues. Germline V lookup: CDR1 SQVTM, CDR2 ANQGSEA. CDR3 protein: CSVGGSTSYNEQFF. The CDR3 nucleotides read TGCAGCGTTGGGGGGAGTACTTCCTACAATGAGCAGTTCTTC.

This clonotype appeared many times. Germline is not matched at one junction end, which may reflect a read error. The V gene is TRBV12-3 or TRBV12-4, the J gene TRBJ2-3, with TRBD1 matching 8 bases. CDR3 size: 13 residues. The CDR3 sequence is CASSLDRADTQYF. CDR3 sequence (DNA): TGCGCCAGCAGCTTGGACAGGGCAGATACGCAGTATTTT.